The present T cell receptor beta chain was sequenced within a study of shared clonotypes between healthy human individuals. Points on this clone: What it recognizes is unknown. Other nucleotide sequences from this sample produce the same CDR3.

Selected positively for CCR7 and CD45RO-negative, naive CD8 cells excluded terminally differentiated effector memory CD45RA+ cells. Each of the donors was a healthy adult who was HIV-negative and had not had a recent acute infection or vaccination. In germline, CDR1 is SGHAT, CDR2 FQNNGV. The CDR3 runs 14 residues. V dropped 1 base and J dropped 4 bases, with 7 bases sitting between them. Study conclusions and caveats: Donor scarcity curtailed the genetic and exposure-history diversity represented herein. Researchers found naive subsets generally carried larger estimated richness than memory subsets.

Here immunoSEQ multiplex PCR was the method, and the copy in TCRdb shows in-frame clones only, minus some. The table records 2 million to 2.5 million clones, about 95% of them present only once. This rearrangement joins TRBV11-2 to TRBJ2-2; possibly TRBD2 for D (5 bases). Sequenced sample: naive CD8+ T cells sorted from blood. The source is a young man in good health. Here the CDR3 reads CASSLGAGTGELFF. CDR3 coding DNA: TGTGCCAGCAGCTTAGGGGCGGGCACCGGGGAGCTGTTTTTT.